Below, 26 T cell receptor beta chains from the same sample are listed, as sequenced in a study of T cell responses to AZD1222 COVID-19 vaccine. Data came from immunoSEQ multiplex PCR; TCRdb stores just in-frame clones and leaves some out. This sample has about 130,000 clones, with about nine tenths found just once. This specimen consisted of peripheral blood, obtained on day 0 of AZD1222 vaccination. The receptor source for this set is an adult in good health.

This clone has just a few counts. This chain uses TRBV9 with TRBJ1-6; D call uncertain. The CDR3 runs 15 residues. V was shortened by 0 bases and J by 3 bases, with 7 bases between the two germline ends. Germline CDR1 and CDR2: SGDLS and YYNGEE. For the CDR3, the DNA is TGTGCCAGCAGCGTAGGAGGAGTCTATAATTCACCCCTCCACTTT. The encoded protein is CASSVGGVYNSPLHF.

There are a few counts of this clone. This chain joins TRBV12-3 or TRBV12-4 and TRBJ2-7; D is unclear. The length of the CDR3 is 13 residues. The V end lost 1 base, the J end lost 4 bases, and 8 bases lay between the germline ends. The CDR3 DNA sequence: TGTGCCAGCAGTTTAGGGGTTCCGTACGAGCAGTACTTC. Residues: CASSLGVPYEQYF.

The CDR3 is CASRYMDIQYF. The CDR3 bases are TGTGCCAGCAGATATATGGACATTCAGTACTTC. The rearrangement links TRBV6-5 to TRBJ2-4; the D is unclear. The germline V gene encodes CDR1 MNHEY and CDR2 SVGAGI. The V end was cut by 6 bases, the J end by 8 bases, with 8 bases between. CDR3 length equals 11 residues.

CDR3 nucleotide sequence: TGTCACGGGCCCCGACAGTGCCAAGAGACCCAGTACTTC. It encodes CHGPRQCQETQYF. The chain recombines TRBV6-5 with TRBJ2-5; D possibly corresponds to TRBD1 (5 bases). Per germline, CDR1 MNHEY and CDR2 SVGAGI. There are 13 residues in the CDR3.

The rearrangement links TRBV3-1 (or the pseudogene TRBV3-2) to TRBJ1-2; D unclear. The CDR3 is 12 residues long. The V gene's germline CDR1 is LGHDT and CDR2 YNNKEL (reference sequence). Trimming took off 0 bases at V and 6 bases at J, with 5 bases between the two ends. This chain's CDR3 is CASSQDQDGYTF. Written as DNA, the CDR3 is TGTGCCAGCAGCCAAGACCAGGATGGCTACACCTTC.

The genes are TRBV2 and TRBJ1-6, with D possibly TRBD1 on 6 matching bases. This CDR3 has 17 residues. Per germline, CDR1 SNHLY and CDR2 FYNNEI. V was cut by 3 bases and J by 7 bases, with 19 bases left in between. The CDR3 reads CASSDGVSGAPNSPLHF. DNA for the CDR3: TGTGCCAGCAGTGACGGCGTATCAGGGGCGCCGAATTCACCCCTCCACTTT.

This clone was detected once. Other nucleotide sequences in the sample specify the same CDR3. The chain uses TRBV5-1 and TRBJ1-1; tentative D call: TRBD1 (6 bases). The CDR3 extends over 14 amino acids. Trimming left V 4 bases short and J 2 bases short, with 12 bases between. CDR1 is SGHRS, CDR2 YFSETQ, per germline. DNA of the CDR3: TGCGCCAGCAGCCAGGGACACAGTAACACTGAAGCTTTCTTT. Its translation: CASSQGHSNTEAFF. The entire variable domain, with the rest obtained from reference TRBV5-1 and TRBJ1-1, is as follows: KAGVTQTPRYLIKTRGQQVTLSCSPISGHRSVSWYQQTPGQGLQFLFEYFSETQRNKGNFPGRFSGRQFSNSRSEMNVSTLELGDSALYLCASSQGHSNTEAFFGQGTRLTVV.

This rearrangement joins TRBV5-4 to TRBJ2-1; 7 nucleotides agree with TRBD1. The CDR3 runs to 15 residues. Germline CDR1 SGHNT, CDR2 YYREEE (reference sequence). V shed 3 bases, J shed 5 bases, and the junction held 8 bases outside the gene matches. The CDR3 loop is CASSSPGQFHNEQFF. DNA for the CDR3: TGTGCCAGCAGCTCACCGGGACAGTTCCACAATGAGCAGTTCTTC.

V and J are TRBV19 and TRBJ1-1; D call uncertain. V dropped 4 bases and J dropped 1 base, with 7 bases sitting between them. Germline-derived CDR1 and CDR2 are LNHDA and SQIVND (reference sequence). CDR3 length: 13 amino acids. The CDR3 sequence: CASSSPKNTEAFF. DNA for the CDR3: TGTGCCAGTAGTAGTCCGAAGAACACTGAAGCTTTCTTT.

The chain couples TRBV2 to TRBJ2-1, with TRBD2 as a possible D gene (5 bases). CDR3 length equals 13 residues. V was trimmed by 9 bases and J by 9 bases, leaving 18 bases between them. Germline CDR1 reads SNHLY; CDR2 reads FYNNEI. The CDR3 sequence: CARTLNGESEQFF. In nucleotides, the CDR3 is TGTGCCAGGACCCTTAACGGGGAGAGTGAGCAGTTCTTC.

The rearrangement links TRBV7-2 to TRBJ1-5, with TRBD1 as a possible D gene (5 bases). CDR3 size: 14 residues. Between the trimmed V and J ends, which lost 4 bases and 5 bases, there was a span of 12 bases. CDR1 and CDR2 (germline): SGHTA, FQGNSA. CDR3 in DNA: TGTGCCAGCAGCTCCCGAAGGGGAGATCAGCCCCAGCATTTT. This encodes CASSSRRGDQPQHF.

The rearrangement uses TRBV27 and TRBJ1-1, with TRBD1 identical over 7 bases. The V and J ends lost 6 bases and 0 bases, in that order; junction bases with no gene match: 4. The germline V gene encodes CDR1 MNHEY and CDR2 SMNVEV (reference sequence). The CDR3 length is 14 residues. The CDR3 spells CASSNRGVNTEAFF. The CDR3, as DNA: TGTGCCAGCAGCAACAGGGGAGTGAACACTGAAGCTTTCTTT.

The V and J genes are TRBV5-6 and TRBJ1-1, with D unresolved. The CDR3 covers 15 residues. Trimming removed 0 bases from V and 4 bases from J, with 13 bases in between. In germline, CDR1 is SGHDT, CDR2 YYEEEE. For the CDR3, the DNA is TGTGCCAGCAGCTTGGGCGACACACTGGGCACTGAAGCTTTCTTT. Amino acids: CASSLGDTLGTEAFF.

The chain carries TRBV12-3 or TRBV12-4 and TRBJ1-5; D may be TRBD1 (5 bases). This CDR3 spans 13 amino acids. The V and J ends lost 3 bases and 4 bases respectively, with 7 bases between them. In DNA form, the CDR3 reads TGTGCCAGCAGTTTCGGGGGAAATCAGCCCCAGCATTTT. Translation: CASSFGGNQPQHF.

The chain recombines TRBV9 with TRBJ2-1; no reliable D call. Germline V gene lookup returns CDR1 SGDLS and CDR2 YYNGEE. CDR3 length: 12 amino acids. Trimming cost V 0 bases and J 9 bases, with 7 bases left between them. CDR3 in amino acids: CASSVGMGEQFF. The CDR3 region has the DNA TGTGCCAGCAGCGTAGGCATGGGTGAGCAGTTCTTC. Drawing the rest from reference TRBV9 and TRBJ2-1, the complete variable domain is DSGVTQTPKHLITATGQRVTLRCSPRSGDLSVYWYQQSLDQGLQFLIQYYNGEERAKGNILERFSAQQFPDLHSELNLSSLELGDSALYFCASSVGMGEQFFGPGTRLTVL.

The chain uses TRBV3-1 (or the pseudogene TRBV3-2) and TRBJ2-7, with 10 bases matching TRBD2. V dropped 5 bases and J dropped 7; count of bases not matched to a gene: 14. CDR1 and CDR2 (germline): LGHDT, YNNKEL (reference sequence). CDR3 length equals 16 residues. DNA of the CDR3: TGTGCCAGCAGCAGCTTGCTAGCGGGGGATCCGGGTGAGCAGTACTTC. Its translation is CASSSLLAGDPGEQYF.

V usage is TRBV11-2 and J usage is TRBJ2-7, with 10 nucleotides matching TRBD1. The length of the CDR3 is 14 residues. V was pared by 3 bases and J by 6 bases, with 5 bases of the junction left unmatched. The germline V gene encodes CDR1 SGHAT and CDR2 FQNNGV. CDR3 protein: CASSFTGTGAEQYF. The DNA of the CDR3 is TGTGCCAGCAGCTTCACCGGGACAGGGGCCGAGCAGTACTTC. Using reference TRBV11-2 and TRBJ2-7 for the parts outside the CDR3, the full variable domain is EAGVAQSPRYKIIEKRQSVAFWCNPISGHATLYWYQQILGQGPKLLIQFQNNGVVDDSQLPKDRFSAERLKGVDSTLKIQPAKLEDSAVYLCASSFTGTGAEQYFGPGTRLTVT.

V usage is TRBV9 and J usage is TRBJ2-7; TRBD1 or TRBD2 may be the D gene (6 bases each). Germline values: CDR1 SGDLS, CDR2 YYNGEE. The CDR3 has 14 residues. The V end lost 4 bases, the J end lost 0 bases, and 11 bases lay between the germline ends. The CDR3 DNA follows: TGTGCCAGCAGCAAGGGGGGAGCCTCCTACGAGCAGTACTTC. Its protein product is CASSKGGASYEQYF. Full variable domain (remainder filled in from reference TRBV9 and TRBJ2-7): DSGVTQTPKHLITATGQRVTLRCSPRSGDLSVYWYQQSLDQGLQFLIQYYNGEERAKGNILERFSAQQFPDLHSELNLSSLELGDSALYFCASSKGGASYEQYFGPGTRLTVT.

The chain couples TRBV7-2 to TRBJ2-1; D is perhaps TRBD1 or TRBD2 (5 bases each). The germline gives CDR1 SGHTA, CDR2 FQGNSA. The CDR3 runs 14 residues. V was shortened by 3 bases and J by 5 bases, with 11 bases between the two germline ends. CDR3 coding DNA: TGTGCCAGCAGCTTCCAAGGGACCGACAATGAGCAGTTCTTC. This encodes CASSFQGTDNEQFF.

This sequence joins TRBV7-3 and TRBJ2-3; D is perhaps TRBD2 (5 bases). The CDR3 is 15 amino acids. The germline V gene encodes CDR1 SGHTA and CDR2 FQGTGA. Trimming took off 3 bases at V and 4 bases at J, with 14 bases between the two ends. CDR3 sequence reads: CASSFGEKTADTQYF. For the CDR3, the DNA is TGTGCCAGCAGCTTCGGGGAGAAAACGGCAGATACGCAGTATTTT.

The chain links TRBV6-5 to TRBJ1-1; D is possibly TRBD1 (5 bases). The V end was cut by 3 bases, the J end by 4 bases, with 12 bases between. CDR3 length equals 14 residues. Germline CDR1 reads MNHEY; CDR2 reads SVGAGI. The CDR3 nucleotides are TGTGCCAGCAGTTATTCCGAAGGGGCCACTGAAGCTTTCTTT. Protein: CASSYSEGATEAFF.

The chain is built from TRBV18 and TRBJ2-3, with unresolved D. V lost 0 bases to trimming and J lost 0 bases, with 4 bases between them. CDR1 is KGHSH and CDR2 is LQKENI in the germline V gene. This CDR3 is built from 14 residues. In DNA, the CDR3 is TGTGCCAGCTCACCACCCAGTAGCACAGATACGCAGTATTTT. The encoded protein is CASSPPSSTDTQYF.

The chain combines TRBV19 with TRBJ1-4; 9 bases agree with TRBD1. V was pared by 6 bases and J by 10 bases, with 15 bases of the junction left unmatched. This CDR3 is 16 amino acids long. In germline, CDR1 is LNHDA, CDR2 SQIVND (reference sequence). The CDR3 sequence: CASSSGRDRVTGKLFF. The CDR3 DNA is TGTGCCAGTAGCTCAGGCCGGGACAGGGTTACAGGAAAACTGTTTTTT.

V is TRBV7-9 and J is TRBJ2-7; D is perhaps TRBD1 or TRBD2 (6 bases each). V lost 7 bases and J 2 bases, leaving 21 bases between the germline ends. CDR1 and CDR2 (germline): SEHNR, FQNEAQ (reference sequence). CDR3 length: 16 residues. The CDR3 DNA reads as TGTGCCAGCAACCTCCAGGGGACTTCTACAACCTACGAGCAGTACTTC. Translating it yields CASNLQGTSTTYEQYF. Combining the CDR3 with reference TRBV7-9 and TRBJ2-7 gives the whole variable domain DTGVSQNPRHKITKRGQNVTFRCDPISEHNRLYWYRQTLGQGPEFLTYFQNEAQLEKSRLLSDRFSAERPKGSFSTLEIQRTEQGDSAMYLCASNLQGTSTTYEQYFGPGTRLTVT.

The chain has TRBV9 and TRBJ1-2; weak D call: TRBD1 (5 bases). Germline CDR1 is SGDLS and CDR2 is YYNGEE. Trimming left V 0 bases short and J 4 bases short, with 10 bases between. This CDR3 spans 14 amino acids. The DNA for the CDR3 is TGTGCCAGCAGCGTAGACGGGGCGAGCTATGGCTACACCTTC. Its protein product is CASSVDGASYGYTF.

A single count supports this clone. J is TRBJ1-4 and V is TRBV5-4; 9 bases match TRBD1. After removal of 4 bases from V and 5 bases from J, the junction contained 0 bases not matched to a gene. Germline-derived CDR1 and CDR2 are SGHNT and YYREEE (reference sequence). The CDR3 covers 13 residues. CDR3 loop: CASSGTGNEKLFF. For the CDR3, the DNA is TGTGCCAGCAGCGGGACAGGGAATGAAAAACTGTTTTTT.